Sequencing of this T cell receptor beta chain was carried out in a study of cytomegalovirus exposure and HLA in healthy donors. This PCR relied on a set of 60 Vbeta primers and 13 Jbeta primers. The data were produced by immunoSEQ multiplex PCR, yet TCRdb's version contains in-frame clones alone and is incomplete. The sample yields 150,000 to 200,000 clones, roughly 68% seen once. Donors were nominally healthy when sampled, though unrecorded immune exposures were likely. General observations from the study: In an earlier analysis, productive rearrangement rates for most beta V segments clustered near 87% or 30%. The study recorded about 150 TCR beta chains that were cytomegalovirus-associated. A later analysis found TCR association rates differed by HLA locus, highest for DRB1 and lowest for HLA-C.

Notes on this clone: Antigen specificity is unknown.

The source material was PBMCs. The receptor was derived from a woman in her twenties or thirties in good health and CMV-seronegative.

DNA for the CDR3: TGTGCCAGCAGGGAGGGACAGGGGGGAACAGATACGCAGTATTTT. Translating it yields CASREGQGGTDTQYF. This sequence joins TRBV6-1 and TRBJ2-3, with TRBD1 identical over 11 bases. Germline-derived CDR1 and CDR2 are MNHNS and SASEGT. The CDR3 is 15 residues long. Germline trimming cut 6 bases from V and 3 bases from J; bases unmatched to any gene: 5.